This T cell receptor (beta chain) was recorded in a study of T cell responses to AZD1222 COVID-19 vaccine. Study outcomes and limitations: Possibly, clonal diversity was underestimated; donors were largely white British and included more females. At study baseline, merely six AZD1222 recipients were seropositive.

Germline assignment: CDR1 LNHDA and CDR2 SQIVND (reference sequence). Trimming stripped 5 bases from V and 0 bases from J, with 15 bases between. There are 16 residues in the CDR3. Profiled with immunoSEQ multiplex PCR; TCRdb holds only in-frame clones, not every one. Of 140,000 to 150,000 clones listed, approximately 93% are singletons. For this clone: Its specificity is not known.

This chain connects TRBV19 to TRBJ2-3; weak D call: TRBD2 (6 bases). The clonotype was recovered from an adult in good health. The sequenced sample was peripheral blood, obtained on day 0 of AZD1222 vaccination. The CDR3 sequence is CASSPRPSGSTDTQYF. The CDR3 DNA sequence: TGTGCCAGTAGTCCCCGCCCCAGCGGGAGCACAGATACGCAGTATTTT.